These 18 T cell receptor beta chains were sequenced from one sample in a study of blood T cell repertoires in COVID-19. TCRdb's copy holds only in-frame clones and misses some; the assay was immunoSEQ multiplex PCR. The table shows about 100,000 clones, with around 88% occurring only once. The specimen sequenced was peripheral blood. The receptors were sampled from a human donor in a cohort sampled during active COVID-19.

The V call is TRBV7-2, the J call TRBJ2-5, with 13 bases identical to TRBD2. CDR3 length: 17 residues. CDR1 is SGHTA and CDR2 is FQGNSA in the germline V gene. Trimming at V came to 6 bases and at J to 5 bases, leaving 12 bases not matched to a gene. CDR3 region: CASRTSGRGGPRETQYF. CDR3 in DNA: TGTGCCAGCAGAACTAGCGGGAGGGGGGGTCCGCGGGAGACCCAGTACTTC.

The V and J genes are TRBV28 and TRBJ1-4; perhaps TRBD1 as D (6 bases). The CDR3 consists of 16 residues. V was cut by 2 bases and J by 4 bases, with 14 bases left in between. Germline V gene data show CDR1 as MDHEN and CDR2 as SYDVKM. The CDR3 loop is CASSLIGQPNNEKLFF. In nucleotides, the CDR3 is TGTGCCAGCAGTTTAATCGGACAGCCTAATAATGAAAAACTGTTTTTT.

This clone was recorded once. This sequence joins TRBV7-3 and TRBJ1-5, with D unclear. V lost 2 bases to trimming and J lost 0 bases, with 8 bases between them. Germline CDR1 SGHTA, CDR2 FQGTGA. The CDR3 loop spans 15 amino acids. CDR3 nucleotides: TGTGCCAGCAGCTTAGGTCCCGGTAGCAATCAGCCCCAGCATTTT. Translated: CASSLGPGSNQPQHF.

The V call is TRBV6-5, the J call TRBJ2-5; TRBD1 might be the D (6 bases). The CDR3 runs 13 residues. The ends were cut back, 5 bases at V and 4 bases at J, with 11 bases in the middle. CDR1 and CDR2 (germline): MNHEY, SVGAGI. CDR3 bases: TGTGCCAGCAGTAGGGGGTGGGTAGAGACCCAGTACTTC. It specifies CASSRGWVETQYF.

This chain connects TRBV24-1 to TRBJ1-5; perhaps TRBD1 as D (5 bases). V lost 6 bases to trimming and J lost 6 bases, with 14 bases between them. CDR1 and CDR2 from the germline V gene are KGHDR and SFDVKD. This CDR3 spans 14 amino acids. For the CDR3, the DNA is TGTGCCACCAGTAAACCAGGGTCAGGTCAGCCCCAGCATTTT. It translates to CATSKPGSGQPQHF.

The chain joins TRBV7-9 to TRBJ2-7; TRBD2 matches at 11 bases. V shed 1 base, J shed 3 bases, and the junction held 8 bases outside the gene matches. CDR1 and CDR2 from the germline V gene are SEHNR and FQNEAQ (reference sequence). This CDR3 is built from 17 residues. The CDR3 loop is CASSLGSLAGGYYEQYF. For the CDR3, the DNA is TGTGCCAGCAGCTTAGGATCCCTAGCGGGAGGCTACTACGAGCAGTACTTC. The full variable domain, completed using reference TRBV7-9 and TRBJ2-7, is DTGVSQNPRHKITKRGQNVTFRCDPISEHNRLYWYRQTLGQGPEFLTYFQNEAQLEKSRLLSDRFSAERPKGSFSTLEIQRTEQGDSAMYLCASSLGSLAGGYYEQYFGPGTRLTVT.

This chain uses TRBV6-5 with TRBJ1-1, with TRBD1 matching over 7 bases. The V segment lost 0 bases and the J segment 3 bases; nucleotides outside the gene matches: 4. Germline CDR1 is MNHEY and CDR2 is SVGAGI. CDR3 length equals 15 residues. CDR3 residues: CASSYSNQGDTEAFF. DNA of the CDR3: TGTGCCAGCAGTTACTCGAATCAGGGGGACACTGAAGCTTTCTTT.

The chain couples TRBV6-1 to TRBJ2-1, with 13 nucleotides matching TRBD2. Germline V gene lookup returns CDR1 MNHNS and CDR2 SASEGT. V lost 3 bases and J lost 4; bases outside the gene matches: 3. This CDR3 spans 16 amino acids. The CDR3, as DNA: TGTGCCAGCAGTGAGACTAGCGGGAGGCTTTACAATGAGCAGTTCTTC. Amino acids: CASSETSGRLYNEQFF.

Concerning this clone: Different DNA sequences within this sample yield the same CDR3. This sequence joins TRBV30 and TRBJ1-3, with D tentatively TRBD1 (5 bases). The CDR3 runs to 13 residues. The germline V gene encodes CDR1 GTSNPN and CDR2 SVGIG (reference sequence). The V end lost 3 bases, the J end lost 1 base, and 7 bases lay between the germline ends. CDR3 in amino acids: CAWSRGSGNTIYF. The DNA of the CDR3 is TGTGCCTGGAGCCGGGGGTCTGGAAACACCATATATTTT.

The CDR3 coding sequence is TGCGCCAGCAGCTTGGGGCCAGGGATGAACACTGAAGCTTTCTTT. Its protein product is CASSLGPGMNTEAFF. The chain uses TRBV5-1 and TRBJ1-1; tentatively, D is TRBD1 (5 bases). V dropped 0 bases and J dropped 0 bases, with 9 bases sitting between them. This CDR3 is built from 15 residues. The germline V gene encodes CDR1 SGHRS and CDR2 YFSETQ. Variable domain in full (rest from reference TRBV5-1 and TRBJ1-1): KAGVTQTPRYLIKTRGQQVTLSCSPISGHRSVSWYQQTPGQGLQFLFEYFSETQRNKGNFPGRFSGRQFSNSRSEMNVSTLELGDSALYLCASSLGPGMNTEAFFGQGTRLTVV.

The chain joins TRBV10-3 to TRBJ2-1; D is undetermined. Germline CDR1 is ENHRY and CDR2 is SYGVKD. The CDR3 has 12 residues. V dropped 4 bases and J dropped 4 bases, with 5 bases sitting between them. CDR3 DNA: TGTGCCATCAGTGCACGGTACAATGAGCAGTTCTTC. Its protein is CAISARYNEQFF.

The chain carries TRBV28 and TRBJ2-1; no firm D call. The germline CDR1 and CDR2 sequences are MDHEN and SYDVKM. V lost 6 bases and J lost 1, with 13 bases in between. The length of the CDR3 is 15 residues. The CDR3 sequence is CASSLLDRSYNEQFF. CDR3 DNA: TGTGCCAGCAGCTTGCTTGATCGGTCCTACAATGAGCAGTTCTTC.

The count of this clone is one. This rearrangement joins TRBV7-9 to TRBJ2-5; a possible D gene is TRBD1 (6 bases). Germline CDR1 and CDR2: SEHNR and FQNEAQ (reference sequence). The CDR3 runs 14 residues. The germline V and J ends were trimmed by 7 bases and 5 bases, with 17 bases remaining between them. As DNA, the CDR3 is TGTGCCAGCAACAACTTGGGGGCCTGGGAGACCCAGTACTTC. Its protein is CASNNLGAWETQYF.

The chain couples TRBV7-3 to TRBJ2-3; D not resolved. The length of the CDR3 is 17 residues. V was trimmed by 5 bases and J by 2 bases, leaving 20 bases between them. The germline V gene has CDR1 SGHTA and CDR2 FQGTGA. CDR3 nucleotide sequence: TGTGCCAGCAGCCTCTCCGCTAGTGCGGATTACACAGATACGCAGTATTTT. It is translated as CASSLSASADYTDTQYF.

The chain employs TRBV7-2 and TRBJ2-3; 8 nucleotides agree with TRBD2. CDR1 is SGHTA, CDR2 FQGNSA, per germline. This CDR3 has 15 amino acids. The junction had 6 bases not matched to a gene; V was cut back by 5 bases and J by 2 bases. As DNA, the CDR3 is TGTGCCAGCAGCCCAACTAGCGGCATCACAGATACGCAGTATTTT. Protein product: CASSPTSGITDTQYF.

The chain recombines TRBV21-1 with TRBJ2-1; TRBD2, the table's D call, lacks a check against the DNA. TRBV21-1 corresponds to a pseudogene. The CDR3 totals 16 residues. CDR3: CASSPPEREEYNEQFF. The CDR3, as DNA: TGTGCCAGCAGCCCCCCGGAGCGGGAGGAGTACAATGAGCAGTTCTTC.

CDR3 in DNA: TGTGCCAGCAGCCGGGACAGCCCCTACGAGCAGTACTTC. It encodes CASSRDSPYEQYF. The rearrangement uses TRBV7-2 and TRBJ2-7; 7 bases are shared with TRBD1. CDR1 is SGHTA, CDR2 FQGNSA, per germline. The ends lost 5 bases at V and 2 bases at J; junction bases unmatched: 3. CDR3 length: 13 amino acids. Variable domain in full (rest from reference TRBV7-2 and TRBJ2-7): GAGVSQSPSNKVTEKGKDVELRCDPISGHTALYWYRQSLGQGLEFLIYFQGNSAPDKSGLPSDRFSAERTGGSVSTLTIQRTQQEDSAVYLCASSRDSPYEQYFGPGTRLTVT.

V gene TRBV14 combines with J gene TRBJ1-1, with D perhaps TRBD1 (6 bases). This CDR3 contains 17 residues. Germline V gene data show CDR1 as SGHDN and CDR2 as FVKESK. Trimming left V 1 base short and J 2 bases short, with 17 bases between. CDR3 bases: TGTGCCAGCAGCCAAGCTCTACAATGGGGGCACAACACTGAAGCTTTCTTT. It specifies CASSQALQWGHNTEAFF.